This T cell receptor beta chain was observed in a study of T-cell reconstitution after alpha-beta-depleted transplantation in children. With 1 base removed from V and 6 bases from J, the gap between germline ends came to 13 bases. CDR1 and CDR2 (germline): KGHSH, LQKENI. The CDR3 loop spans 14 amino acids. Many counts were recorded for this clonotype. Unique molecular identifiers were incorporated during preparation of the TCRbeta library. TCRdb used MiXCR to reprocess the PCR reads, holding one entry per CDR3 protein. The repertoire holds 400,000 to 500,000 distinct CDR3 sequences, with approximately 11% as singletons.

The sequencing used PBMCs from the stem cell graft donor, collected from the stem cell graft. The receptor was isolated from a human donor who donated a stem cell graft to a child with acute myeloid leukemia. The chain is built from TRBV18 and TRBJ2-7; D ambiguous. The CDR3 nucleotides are TGTGCCAGCTCACCACGCGGATTAGTAGCCGAGCAGTACTTC. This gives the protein CASSPRGLVAEQYF.